These 21 T cell receptor beta chains were all obtained from the same sample, sequenced in a study of patients and donors after allogeneic stem cell transplantation. Each CDR3 protein gets one entry after TCRdb re-called the RT-PCR reads with MiXCR. The table lists about 160,000 distinct CDR3 sequences, about 29% of them singletons. Sample: blood, either unsorted or a sorted T cell fraction (not recorded which). The receptors stem from a human donor who was either an allogeneic HSCT recipient or a stem cell or donor lymphocyte infusion donor (not recorded which). It is not recorded whose cells these are; they may come from a transplant donor.

CDR3 nucleotides: TGTGCCAGCTCCCCCCCCGGCGGGAGGGATACGCAGTATTTT. This codes for CASSPPGGRDTQYF. The V call is TRBV28, the J call TRBJ2-3; TRBD2 matches 8 bases. The CDR3 runs to 14 residues. Germline values: CDR1 MDHEN, CDR2 SYDVKM. After removal of 8 bases from V and 6 bases from J, the junction contained 10 bases not matched to a gene.

DNA for the CDR3: TGCAGCGTTCTAAGTTTGACAGGGTCGGAAGCTTTCTTT. As protein: CSVLSLTGSEAFF. The chain joins TRBV29-1 to TRBJ1-1, with TRBD1 matching over 7 bases. The ends lost 5 bases at V and 8 bases at J; junction bases unmatched: 11. The germline gives CDR1 SQVTM, CDR2 ANQGSEA. This CDR3 comprises 13 residues.

This clonotype was observed a handful of times. CDR3 nucleotides: TGTGCCAGCAGCCCCATTAGCGGGCGCTCCTACAATGAGCAGTTCTTC. This translates into CASSPISGRSYNEQFF. The chain recombines TRBV27 with TRBJ2-1; 7 bases agree with TRBD2. Germline assignment: CDR1 MNHEY and CDR2 SMNVEV (reference sequence). This CDR3 has 16 amino acids. The V segment lost 6 bases and the J segment 0 bases; nucleotides outside the gene matches: 8.

This clonotype was seen a single time. The rearrangement joins TRBV6-5 to TRBJ2-7, with 8 bases lining up with TRBD1. The CDR3 has 16 residues. Trimming at V came to 2 bases and at J to 1 base, leaving 7 bases not matched to a gene. Germline CDR1 MNHEY, CDR2 SVGAGI. The CDR3 DNA reads as TGTGCCAGCAGTTACGGGGGACAGGATTTTTCCTACGAGCAGTACTTC. Its protein product is CASSYGGQDFSYEQYF.

In this sample, this clonotype turned up a few times. The genes are TRBV12-3 or TRBV12-4 and TRBJ2-3; D not resolved. This CDR3 has 11 amino acids. V lost 5 bases to trimming and J lost 6 bases, with 6 bases between them. The CDR3 protein is CASSPFDTQYF. The CDR3 DNA sequence: TGTGCCAGCAGTCCCTTTGATACGCAGTATTTT.

This clonotype was observed at least ten times. The chain employs TRBV5-1 and TRBJ1-1; a possible D gene is TRBD1 (5 bases). Deletions cut 1 base from V and 4 bases from J, with 11 bases between. Germline CDR1 SGHRS, CDR2 YFSETQ. The CDR3 covers 14 residues. CDR3 bases: TGCGCCAGCAGCTTGCAGGGTTTTAGCACTGAAGCTTTCTTT. It is translated as CASSLQGFSTEAFF.

This clonotype was observed a few times. The chain employs TRBV27 and TRBJ2-5, with D possibly being TRBD2 (6 bases). Germline V gene sequence: CDR1 MNHEY, CDR2 SMNVEV (reference sequence). The CDR3 spans 14 residues. The germline V and J ends were trimmed by 6 bases and 1 base, with 12 bases remaining between them. The chain's CDR3 is CASSRRDSQETQYF. CDR3 coding DNA: TGTGCCAGCAGCCGCCGGGACTCCCAAGAGACCCAGTACTTC.

This clonotype was observed a handful of times. This chain joins TRBV6-5 and TRBJ1-5; TRBD1 is a possible D gene (6 bases). The CDR3 length is 15 residues. V lost 0 bases to trimming and J lost 3 bases, with 9 bases between them. CDR1 is MNHEY and CDR2 is SVGAGI in the germline V gene. CDR3 loop: CASSYSPGVNQPQHF. The DNA for the CDR3 is TGTGCCAGCAGTTACTCTCCAGGGGTCAATCAGCCCCAGCATTTT.

This clonotype occurred a few times. The chain uses TRBV25-1 and TRBJ1-4, with no clear D. Trimming left V 7 bases short and J 3 bases short, with 12 bases between. The CDR3 extends over 14 amino acids. Looked up from germline, CDR1 is MGHDK and CDR2 is SYGVNS. The CDR3 nucleotides are TGTGCCAGCAACCCGGGGAGTCCTAATGAAAAACTGTTTTTT. This codes for CASNPGSPNEKLFF.

This clonotype was seen a handful of times. This chain joins TRBV4-3 and TRBJ2-1, with D perhaps TRBD2 (6 bases). The germline V and J ends were trimmed by 4 bases and 7 bases, with 17 bases remaining between them. Germline CDR1 LGHNA, CDR2 YSLEER. CDR3 length: 15 amino acids. CDR3: CASSLLISTRNEQFF. CDR3 sequence (DNA): TGCGCCAGCAGCCTCCTCATATCGACTAGAAATGAGCAGTTCTTC.

This clonotype occurred a few times. The rearrangement links TRBV11-3 to TRBJ2-2; D remains unclear. The germline V and J ends were trimmed by 4 bases and 7 bases, with 10 bases remaining between them. The germline V gene has CDR1 SGHNT and CDR2 YENEEA. CDR3 length: 13 amino acids. CDR3 protein: CASSSPAVGELFF. CDR3 DNA: TGTGCCAGCAGCTCCCCTGCGGTCGGGGAGCTGTTTTTT.

The chain recombines TRBV7-3 with TRBJ2-3; TRBD2 might be the D (6 bases). The germline V and J ends were trimmed by 1 base and 1 base, with 9 bases remaining between them. CDR1 is SGHTA, CDR2 FQGTGA, per germline. The CDR3 sequence is 15 residues long. The CDR3, as DNA: TGTGCCAGCAGCTTAAACGGGAGACGCACAGATACGCAGTATTTT. Translation gives CASSLNGRRTDTQYF.

The chain couples TRBV20-1 to TRBJ2-1; 8 bases are a match to TRBD2. After removal of 0 bases from V and 3 bases from J, the junction contained 7 bases not matched to a gene. Germline V gene lookup returns CDR1 DFQATT and CDR2 SNEGSKA (reference sequence). The CDR3 consists of 16 residues. The CDR3 protein is CSARDPPGLVYNEQFF. The DNA of the CDR3 is TGCAGTGCTAGAGATCCCCCGGGACTAGTCTACAATGAGCAGTTCTTC.

The CDR3 reads CAISVQGDREQYF. The CDR3, as DNA: TGTGCCATCAGTGTACAGGGGGATCGCGAGCAGTACTTC. The chain uses TRBV10-3 and TRBJ2-7; 8 bases align to TRBD1. Germline V gene sequence: CDR1 ENHRY, CDR2 SYGVKD. The CDR3 consists of 13 residues. The junction had 5 bases not matched to a gene; V was cut back by 4 bases and J by 6 bases.

This chain joins TRBV30 and TRBJ2-2, with 10 bases that match TRBD2. The CDR3 has 13 residues. The V gene's germline CDR1 is GTSNPN and CDR2 SVGIG (reference sequence). Trimming cost V 0 bases and J 8 bases; bases outside gene matches: 0. The CDR3 loop reads CAWSVGLAGELFF. DNA of the CDR3: TGTGCCTGGAGTGTGGGACTAGCGGGGGAGCTGTTTTTT.

The chain carries TRBV5-1 and TRBJ2-3; no reliable D call. Germline CDR1 SGHRS, CDR2 YFSETQ. The CDR3 is 14 residues long. Trimming cost V 0 bases and J 6 bases, with 11 bases left between them. CDR3 nucleotide sequence: TGCGCCAGCAGCTTGGGGCGGTCCGCGGATACGCAGTATTTT. It specifies CASSLGRSADTQYF. Based on the CDR3 plus reference TRBV5-1 and TRBJ2-3, the full variable domain is KAGVTQTPRYLIKTRGQQVTLSCSPISGHRSVSWYQQTPGQGLQFLFEYFSETQRNKGNFPGRFSGRQFSNSRSEMNVSTLELGDSALYLCASSLGRSADTQYFGPGTRLTVL.

The chain combines TRBV7-2 with TRBJ2-5; 7 nucleotides line up with TRBD1. Trimming removed 2 bases from V and 6 bases from J; junction bases left unmatched: 18. Per germline, CDR1 SGHTA and CDR2 FQGNSA. The CDR3 is 18 residues long. In DNA form, the CDR3 reads TGTGCCAGCAGCTTACGGATACCCCGACAGGGCCCCTTCCAGACCCAGTACTTC. Encoded protein: CASSLRIPRQGPFQTQYF.

This chain joins TRBV10-2 and TRBJ1-2; 7 bases are shared with TRBD1. The V gene's germline CDR1 is WSHSY and CDR2 SAAADI. This CDR3 spans 17 amino acids. V lost 6 bases to trimming and J lost 1 base; unmatched junction nucleotides: 14. CDR3 sequence reads: CASSKIWTGLVNYGYTF. The CDR3 coding sequence is TGCGCCAGCAGCAAAATCTGGACAGGCCTGGTTAACTATGGCTACACCTTC.

This chain joins TRBV27 and TRBJ2-7; D possibly matches TRBD1 or TRBD2 (5 bases each). The CDR3 has 16 amino acids. Germline-derived CDR1 and CDR2 are MNHEY and SMNVEV (reference sequence). Trimming took off 6 bases at V and 2 bases at J, with 20 bases between the two ends. The CDR3 DNA reads as TGTGCCAGCAGCCTTACCCGGGGCACGCGAACCTACGAGCAGTACTTC. It is translated as CASSLTRGTRTYEQYF.

In its sample, this clonotype was seen a few times. The chain has TRBV5-1 and TRBJ1-6; weak D call: TRBD1 (5 bases). V lost 1 base, J lost 9 bases, and 14 bases lay in between. The CDR3 runs 15 residues. Germline CDR1 is SGHRS and CDR2 is YFSETQ. The CDR3 protein is CASSLRGVQGSPLHF. CDR3 bases: TGCGCCAGCAGCTTGCGAGGGGTCCAGGGTTCACCCCTCCACTTT.

V and J are TRBV20-1 and TRBJ2-1; TRBD2 matches at 9 bases. The CDR3 has 14 residues. Germline-derived CDR1 and CDR2 are DFQATT and SNEGSKA (reference sequence). V shed 6 bases, J shed 4 bases, and the junction held 7 bases outside the gene matches. In nucleotides, the CDR3 is TGCAGTGCAGAGACTAGCGGAGGGTACAATGAGCAGTTCTTC. Its protein product is CSAETSGGYNEQFF.